These T cell receptor beta chains were read from a single sample in a study of blood T cell repertoires in COVID-19. TCRdb keeps only in-frame clones here, not all; method: immunoSEQ multiplex PCR. The sample carries over 150,000 clones, approximately 86% recorded once. Input material: peripheral blood. The receptor source for this set is a man in his fifties with active or convalescent COVID-19. The CDR3 runs from the conserved cysteine through the conserved F or W. The D gene is left open where the match is weak. Expanded clones are given a class, and other clones once, few, many or no size at all.

J: TRBJ1-2; D: -; size: -; V: TRBV4-1; CDR3: CASSQGSGDGYTF; DNA: TGCGCCAGCAGCCAGGGGTCAGGGGATGGCTACACCTTC
J: TRBJ1-6; D: TRBD1; size: few; V: TRBV7-9; CDR3: CASSPGTANSPLHF; DNA: TGTGCCAGCAGCCCCGGGACAGCTAATTCACCCCTCCACTTT
J: TRBJ2-5; D: TRBD2; size: -; V: TRBV28; CDR3: CALGAGGRSYQETQYF; DNA: TGTGCCCTCGGGGCGGGGGGCCGCTCGTACCAAGAGACCCAGTACTTC
J: TRBJ2-3; D: -; size: once; V: TRBV7-8; CDR3: CTSRISDTQYF; DNA: TGTACCAGCAGAATATCAGATACGCAGTATTTT
J: TRBJ2-5; D: -; size: -; V: TRBV7-8; CDR3: CASGLPRETQYF; DNA: TGTGCCAGCGGCCTCCCGCGGGAGACCCAGTACTTC
J: TRBJ1-5; D: TRBD1; size: -; V: TRBV19; CDR3: CASSIQTGGNQPQHF; DNA: TGTGCCAGTAGTATTCAGACAGGGGGCAATCAGCCCCAGCATTTT
J: TRBJ1-5; D: -; size: -; V: TRBV28; CDR3: CASRLVDSSNQPQHF; DNA: TGTGCCAGCCGTTTAGTCGACAGTAGCAATCAGCCCCAGCATTTT
J: TRBJ2-7; D: TRBD1; size: -; V: TRBV5-1; CDR3: CASSLRDRTGSYEQYF; DNA: TGCGCCAGCAGCCTCAGGGACCGGACAGGGTCCTACGAGCAGTACTTC
J: TRBJ1-5; D: -; size: -; V: TRBV7-2; CDR3: CASSLEMDQPQHF; DNA: TGTGCCAGCAGCTTGGAGATGGATCAGCCCCAGCATTTT
J: TRBJ1-5; D: TRBD1; size: -; V: TRBV11-3; CDR3: CASSSDRVGPQHF; DNA: TGTGCCAGCAGCTCCGACAGGGTTGGGCCCCAGCATTTT
J: TRBJ2-1; D: TRBD2; size: -; V: TRBV11-3; CDR3: CASSLFSGSISYNEQFF; DNA: TGTGCCAGCAGCTTATTTAGCGGGAGTATCTCCTACAATGAGCAGTTCTTC
J: TRBJ2-3; D: TRBD1; size: -; V: TRBV3-1/TRBV3-2; CDR3: CASSARTGASTDTQYF; DNA: TGTGCCAGCAGCGCCCGGACAGGGGCCAGCACAGATACGCAGTATTTT
J: TRBJ1-6; D: -; size: -; V: TRBV2; CDR3: CASSGIWASRSPLHF; DNA: TGTGCCAGCAGTGGAATTTGGGCGAGCAGATCACCCCTCCACTTT
J: TRBJ2-2; D: TRBD2; size: -; V: TRBV5-4; CDR3: CASSFGGGGANTGELFF; DNA: TGTGCCAGCAGCTTCGGCGGCGGGGGGGCGAACACCGGGGAGCTGTTTTTT
J: TRBJ1-3; D: -; size: -; V: TRBV5-4; CDR3: CASSLVTDSGNTIYF; DNA: TGTGCCAGCAGCTTGGTAACAGACTCTGGAAACACCATATATTTT
J: TRBJ1-2; D: -; size: -; V: TRBV10-3; CDR3: CAISVQAEVYGYTF; DNA: TGTGCCATCAGTGTACAGGCTGAAGTCTATGGCTACACCTTC
J: TRBJ2-1; D: -; size: few; V: TRBV29-1; CDR3: CSVSNPSREQFF; DNA: TGCAGCGTATCTAATCCTAGTCGCGAGCAGTTCTTC
J: TRBJ2-7; D: TRBD1; size: -; V: TRBV19; CDR3: CASSIYRGPPYEQYF; DNA: TGTGCCAGTAGTATCTACAGGGGACCCCCCTACGAGCAGTACTTC
J: TRBJ1-5; D: -; size: -; V: TRBV4-1; CDR3: CASSPQRDQPQHF; DNA: TGCGCCAGCAGCCCCCAGCGCGATCAGCCCCAGCATTTT
J: TRBJ2-2; D: TRBD1; size: once; V: TRBV15; CDR3: CATSTRDRGVGELFF; DNA: TGTGCCACCAGCACCCGGGACAGGGGGGTAGGGGAGCTGTTTTTT
J: TRBJ2-1; D: -; size: -; V: TRBV3-1/TRBV3-2; CDR3: CASSQDQDSSYNEQFF; DNA: TGTGCCAGCAGCCAAGATCAGGATAGCTCCTACAATGAGCAGTTCTTC
J: TRBJ1-5; D: TRBD1; size: -; V: TRBV19; CDR3: CASSIWQGGQPQHF; DNA: TGTGCCAGTAGTATCTGGCAGGGGGGTCAGCCCCAGCATTTT
J: TRBJ1-2; D: -; size: -; V: TRBV19; CDR3: CASSIGGGNYGYTF; DNA: TGTGCCAGTAGTATAGGCGGGGGCAACTATGGCTACACCTTC
J: TRBJ2-5; D: -; size: -; V: TRBV13; CDR3: CASSGPAGSQETQYF; DNA: TGTGCCAGCAGCGGACCCGCCGGGAGCCAAGAGACCCAGTACTTC
J: TRBJ2-3; D: TRBD2; size: -; V: TRBV6-2/TRBV6-3; CDR3: CASSYSIAGGSIDTQYF; DNA: TGTGCCAGCAGTTACTCGATAGCGGGAGGGTCGATTGATACGCAGTATTTT
J: TRBJ2-7; D: TRBD2; size: -; V: TRBV6-6; CDR3: CASSLAGRYEQYF; DNA: TGTGCCAGCAGTTTAGCGGGACGTTACGAGCAGTACTTC
J: TRBJ2-3; D: TRBD1; size: -; V: TRBV5-1; CDR3: CASSYDRELGTDTQYF; DNA: TGCGCCAGCAGCTATGACAGGGAGCTAGGCACAGATACGCAGTATTTT
J: TRBJ2-3; D: TRBD2; size: -; V: TRBV7-3; CDR3: CASSEGVAGGTDTQYF; DNA: TGTGCCAGCAGCGAAGGGGTAGCGGGAGGGACAGATACGCAGTATTTT
J: TRBJ1-1; D: TRBD1; size: -; V: TRBV19; CDR3: CASRQGQGLNTEAFF; DNA: TGTGCCAGTAGGCAAGGACAGGGATTGAACACTGAAGCTTTCTTT
J: TRBJ2-7; D: TRBD2; size: -; V: TRBV25-1; CDR3: CASSPPGLAIHEQYF; DNA: TGTGCCAGCAGTCCCCCGGGACTAGCGATTCACGAGCAGTACTTC
J: TRBJ2-7; D: TRBD2; size: -; V: TRBV18; CDR3: CASSPTSGSYEQYF; DNA: TGTGCCAGCTCACCAACTAGCGGGAGTTACGAGCAGTACTTC
J: TRBJ1-3; D: -; size: few; V: TRBV18; CDR3: CASSPLNQGSIYF; DNA: TGTGCCAGCTCACCACTTAACCAGGGTTCCATATATTTT
J: TRBJ2-1; D: -; size: -; V: TRBV7-9; CDR3: CASSLELALYNEQFF; DNA: TGTGCCAGCAGCTTAGAATTAGCACTATACAATGAGCAGTTCTTC
J: TRBJ2-7; D: TRBD1; size: -; V: TRBV3-1/TRBV3-2; CDR3: CASSRDRDYEQYF; DNA: TGTGCCAGCAGCCGGGACAGGGACTACGAGCAGTACTTC
J: TRBJ2-1; D: -; size: -; V: TRBV7-2; CDR3: CASSLAGGWENNEQFF; DNA: TGTGCCAGCAGCTTAGCAGGAGGCTGGGAGAACAATGAGCAGTTCTTC
J: TRBJ1-5; D: TRBD1; size: few; V: TRBV7-6; CDR3: CASSLRQGGQPQHF; DNA: TGTGCCAGCAGCTTAAGACAGGGAGGCCAGCCCCAGCATTTT
J: TRBJ2-1; D: TRBD2; size: -; V: TRBV27; CDR3: CASSSPTGTSVGSYNEQFF; DNA: TGTGCCAGCAGTTCCCCAACCGGGACTAGCGTTGGCTCCTACAATGAGCAGTTCTTC
J: TRBJ2-5; D: -; size: -; V: TRBV18; CDR3: CASSGGAGETQYF; DNA: TGTGCCAGCTCAGGCGGGGCCGGGGAGACCCAGTACTTC
J: TRBJ2-7; D: TRBD2; size: -; V: TRBV18; CDR3: CASSPLSGDYSEQYF; DNA: TGTGCCAGCTCACCACTAAGCGGGGATTACTCCGAGCAGTACTTC
J: TRBJ1-3; D: TRBD1; size: -; V: TRBV14; CDR3: CASSRQGISGNTIYF; DNA: TGTGCCAGCAGCCGACAGGGAATATCTGGAAACACCATATATTTT
J: TRBJ2-1; D: -; size: -; V: TRBV5-8; CDR3: CASSLAVGSSYNEQFF; DNA: TGTGCCAGCAGCTTGGCCGTCGGGAGCTCCTACAATGAGCAGTTCTTC
J: TRBJ2-2; D: -; size: -; V: TRBV5-1; CDR3: CASSPGLGNTGELFF; DNA: TGCGCCAGCAGCCCGGGACTGGGGAACACCGGGGAGCTGTTTTTT
J: TRBJ1-2; D: TRBD1; size: -; V: TRBV7-9; CDR3: CASSLLGQGNVYTF; DNA: TGTGCCAGCAGCTTATTGGGACAGGGGAACGTCTACACCTTC
J: TRBJ2-7; D: TRBD2; size: -; V: TRBV7-6; CDR3: CASSVGRGFYEQYF; DNA: TGTGCCAGCAGCGTCGGGAGGGGGTTCTACGAGCAGTACTTC